Below, 12 T cell receptor beta chains from the same sample are listed, as sequenced in a study of cytomegalovirus exposure and HLA in healthy donors. Repertoires were generated with immunoSEQ multiplex PCR, while TCRdb's copy carries only in-frame clones and drops some. The table includes 50,000 to 80,000 clones, approximately 95% detected once. Sequenced input: PBMCs. Source of these receptors: a woman aged 18 to 35 in good health and CMV-seropositive.

The V call is TRBV6-5, the J call TRBJ2-1; TRBD1 matches 7 bases. The CDR3 length is 15 residues. Germline lookup yields CDR1 MNHEY and CDR2 SVGAGI. The V gene end was trimmed by 2 bases and the J gene end by 4 bases; junction bases not matched to a gene: 5. The CDR3 nucleotides read TGTGCCAGCAGTTACAGGGGGCTCGGTTACAATGAGCAGTTCTTC. Translating it yields CASSYRGLGYNEQFF.

The chain recombines TRBV4-2 with TRBJ2-1; the D gene is possibly TRBD1 (6 bases). CDR3 length equals 12 residues. Germline lookup yields CDR1 LGHNA and CDR2 YNFKEQ. The V end was cut by 5 bases, the J end by 10 bases, with 12 bases between. The DNA for the CDR3 is TGTGCCAGCAGCGGGGGCCACGCAGAGCAGTTCTTC. This sequence encodes CASSGGHAEQFF.

Written as DNA, the CDR3 is TGTGCCAGCAGCTTCGGAGTCCAAGAGACCCAGTACTTC. It is translated as CASSFGVQETQYF. The J gene is TRBJ2-5, the V gene TRBV5-5; D ambiguous. The V gene lost 2 bases and the J gene lost 1 base, with 6 bases spanning the gap. Germline V gene lookup returns CDR1 SGHKS and CDR2 YYEKEE (reference sequence). The CDR3 is 13 amino acids. Based on the CDR3 plus reference TRBV5-5 and TRBJ2-5, the full variable domain is DAGVTQSPTHLIKTRGQQVTLRCSPISGHKSVSWYQQVLGQGPQFIFQYYEKEERGRGNFPDRFSARQFPNYSSELNVNALLLGDSALYLCASSFGVQETQYFGPGTRLLVL.

V and J are TRBV28 and TRBJ2-7, with TRBD2 matching 8 bases. The CDR3 covers 16 residues. V trimming: 2 bases; J trimming: 5 bases; junction bases outside the gene matches: 11. Germline CDR1 is MDHEN and CDR2 is SYDVKM. Written as DNA, the CDR3 is TGTGCCAGCAGTTTAGTCCTTCGGGAGGGCGTGGACGAGCAGTACTTC. The encoded protein is CASSLVLREGVDEQYF.

The chain couples TRBV4-2 to TRBJ2-6, with TRBD1 as a possible D gene (5 bases). The CDR3 runs to 17 residues. CDR1 and CDR2 (germline): LGHNA, YNFKEQ. V gave up 4 bases and J gave up 0 bases, with 13 bases separating them. CDR3 sequence reads: CASSPAGPISGANVLTF. DNA for the CDR3: TGTGCCAGCAGCCCAGCAGGGCCCATCTCTGGGGCCAACGTCCTGACTTTC.

The chain recombines TRBV7-2 with TRBJ2-1; 9 nucleotides match TRBD1. Per the germline V gene, CDR1 is SGHTA and CDR2 is FQGNSA. V shed 1 base, J shed 7 bases, and the junction held 5 bases outside the gene matches. The length of the CDR3 is 15 residues. The CDR3 reads CASSLEGQGFNEQFF. As DNA, the CDR3 is TGTGCCAGCAGCTTAGAAGGACAGGGGTTTAATGAGCAGTTCTTC.

V gene TRBV2 combines with J gene TRBJ2-1; 9 bases fit TRBD2. The V gene's germline CDR1 is SNHLY and CDR2 FYNNEI. The CDR3 has 13 amino acids. V lost 7 bases, J lost 9 bases, and 7 bases stayed unmatched. DNA for the CDR3: TGTGCCAGCAATTTGCGGGAGGGCCGTGAGCAGTTCTTC. Its protein product is CASNLREGREQFF.

The rearrangement uses TRBV4-1 and TRBJ2-7; 7 bases are a match to TRBD2. There are 18 residues in the CDR3. In germline, CDR1 is MGHRA, CDR2 YSYEKL. J gave up 6 bases and V 1 base, and 18 bases lay outside the gene matches. CDR3 nucleotides: TGCGCCAGCAGCCAAGTTCAGACCGGGGCGGGAGTAGGTGGCGAGCAGTACTTC. Translated, it gives CASSQVQTGAGVGGEQYF.

The genes are TRBV9 and TRBJ2-7; D call uncertain. This CDR3 contains 13 residues. V lost 4 bases, J lost 6 bases, and 14 bases lay in between. CDR1 and CDR2 from the germline V gene are SGDLS and YYNGEE. The CDR3 region has the DNA TGTGCCAGCAGCACGAGTCTAGTTTCCGAGCAGTACTTC. Translated: CASSTSLVSEQYF.

The genes are TRBV4-3 and TRBJ2-7; D is possibly TRBD2 (6 bases). Germline V gene data show CDR1 as LGHNA and CDR2 as YSLEER. CDR3 length equals 15 residues. Deletions cut 0 bases from V and 3 bases from J, with 12 bases between. CDR3 sequence reads: CASSQEHAGYYEQYF. In DNA form, the CDR3 reads TGCGCCAGCAGCCAAGAGCATGCGGGGTACTACGAGCAGTACTTC.

Only a few counts were recorded for this clone. This chain joins TRBV5-1 and TRBJ2-3; the D gene is possibly TRBD2 (6 bases). The CDR3 has 16 residues. From germline, CDR1 is SGHRS and CDR2 YFSETQ. Trimming removed 4 bases from V and 2 bases from J, with 17 bases in between. CDR3 in amino acids: CASSPGAPPYTDTQYF. The CDR3 nucleotides are TGCGCCAGCAGCCCGGGAGCCCCGCCCTACACAGATACGCAGTATTTT. The full variable domain, in which reference TRBV5-1 and TRBJ2-3 provide the parts outside the CDR3, is KAGVTQTPRYLIKTRGQQVTLSCSPISGHRSVSWYQQTPGQGLQFLFEYFSETQRNKGNFPGRFSGRQFSNSRSEMNVSTLELGDSALYLCASSPGAPPYTDTQYFGPGTRLTVL.

This clone came up a few times. The rearrangement joins TRBV18 to TRBJ1-1, with D tentatively TRBD1 (5 bases). The CDR3 extends over 13 amino acids. V lost 6 bases to trimming and J lost 11 bases, with 19 bases between them. The V gene's germline CDR1 is KGHSH and CDR2 LQKENI. CDR3 in amino acids: CASSEGRGSVAFF. Here the CDR3 DNA reads TGTGCCAGCTCGGAGGGACGGGGTTCGGTGGCTTTCTTT.